This paragraph reports one T cell receptor (beta chain). The antigen remains undetermined. Germline CDR1 reads SGHAT; CDR2 reads FQDESV (reference sequence). With 4 bases clipped from V and 4 bases from J, the junction kept 9 bases outside the gene matches. This CDR3 comprises 16 residues. This entry is derived from a study of T-cell reconstitution after alpha-beta-depleted transplantation in children. Unique molecular identifiers were incorporated during preparation of the TCRbeta library. TCRdb re-derived calls from the PCR reads in MiXCR, one entry per CDR3 protein. The table includes 900,000 or so distinct CDR3 sequences, roughly 15% detected once. Regarding the study as a whole: Some patients showed high day-60 TCRbeta diversity, which derived from surviving recipient T cells and thymic progenitors.

The chain recombines TRBV11-1 with TRBJ2-5; 10 bases are a match to TRBD2. The receptor's source is a male patient under 18 who had a stem cell transplant for acute lymphoblastic leukemia, so the T cells may come from the graft donor. The sequences come from PBMCs, mostly from graft donor cells, collected 360 days after TCRalphabeta/CD19-depleted stem cell transplant. The CDR3 loop reads CASSYSLAGVSETQYF. The CDR3 DNA follows: TGTGCCAGCAGCTATAGTCTAGCGGGAGTGTCAGAGACCCAGTACTTC.